This TCR beta chain was profiled in a study of blood T cell repertoires in COVID-19. Whole-study context: Italy, Spain and the United States were the sources of the convalescent and acute COVID-19 samples. Sources were T cells, B-cell-depleted T cells, or PBMCs; the material itself was cDNA or gDNA.

In the authors' workflow: Reference gene primer amplification gave nucleated cell count estimates. The table came from immunoSEQ multiplex PCR; TCRdb's copy has only in-frame clones and leaves some out. V, J and clone size derive from that table, while D and trimming were established from the DNA sequence. The data show 150,000 to 200,000 clones, approximately 88% seen once. Source material: peripheral blood. This receptor was obtained from a man between 60 and 75 years old with acute or convalescent COVID-19.

The CDR3, as DNA: TGTGCCATCGGCGCTACTAGCGGCTACGAGCAGTACTTC. Translation: CAIGATSGYEQYF. The rearrangement uses TRBV10-3 and TRBJ2-7; 8 positions agree with TRBD2. This CDR3 is 13 amino acids long. Trimming took 8 bases from V and 3 from J; bases not matched to a gene: 6. Germline V gene sequence: CDR1 ENHRY, CDR2 SYGVKD.